Below, one T cell receptor beta chain is given with its context. These data originate in a study of T cell changes during pregnancy in multiple sclerosis. Per germline, CDR1 MGHRA and CDR2 YSYEKL. V lost 5 bases and J lost 2; bases outside the gene matches: 6. The CDR3 runs 14 residues. TCRdb keeps only in-frame clones here, not all; method: immunoSEQ multiplex PCR. The data show 40,000 or so clones, about 91% seen once. The receptor's source is a female donor with multiple sclerosis, enrolled in a pregnancy study. The material was CD8+ T cells from peripheral blood mononuclear cells, obtained before pregnancy. This chain links TRBV4-1 with TRBJ2-7; 7 bases map to TRBD2. CDR3 protein: CASSLAGEAYEQYF. The DNA for the CDR3 is TGCGCCAGCAGCTTAGCGGGCGAAGCCTACGAGCAGTACTTC.